The 10 T cell receptor beta chains given below trace back to one sample, sequenced in a study of Graves' ophthalmopathy and Graves' hyperthyroidism (dated by TCRdb to 2016 to 2018). Sequenced using an Illumina HiSeq 2000. TCR beta CDR3 regions were amplified from RNA transcripts for repertoire sequencing. The first round was an RT-PCR using HTBI primers with the Qiagen OneStep RT-PCR kit, and this first round was followed by a second-round multiplex PCR, then size selection and purification. TCRdb reprocessed the public reads (quality trimming at Q25 with fastp, clone calling with MiXCR) and kept in-frame beta chains. CDR3 protein sequences are deduplicated, and each keeps its most common genes and DNA. The sample includes a few hundred thousand distinct CDR3 sequences, with 15% observed a single time. The ten biggest clones cover 7% of the sample. Sequencing was carried out using peripheral blood. These receptors were taken from a woman aged 18-29 years with stable Graves' hyperthyroidism. Donor details come from another sample of the same person, matched by shared clones.

Details on this clonotype: A junction boundary mismatches the germline segment, possibly from a read error. The V gene is TRBV12-3 or TRBV12-4, the J gene TRBJ2-4; TRBD1 matches 7 bases. There are 15 residues in the CDR3. The CDR3: CASMGTARNKNIKYF. CDR3 nucleotide sequence: TGTGCCAGCATGGGGACAGCTCGTAACAAAAACATTAAGTACTTC.

This clonotype was seen many times. V usage is TRBV15 and J usage is TRBJ1-2, with D unclear. There are 15 residues in the CDR3. Germline V gene lookup returns CDR1 LNHNV and CDR2 YYDKDF (reference sequence). Trimming left V 0 bases short and J 5 bases short, with 13 bases between. CDR3 sequence: CATSRDLQPAYGYTF. In nucleotides, the CDR3 is TGTGCCACCAGCAGAGATCTTCAGCCAGCTTATGGCTACACCTTC. The full variable domain, in which reference TRBV15 and TRBJ1-2 provide the parts outside the CDR3, is DAMVIQNPRYQVTQFGKPVTLSCSQTLNHNVMYWYQQKSSQAPKLLFHYYDKDFNNEADTPDNFQSRRPNTSFCFLDIRSPGLGDTAMYLCATSRDLQPAYGYTFGSGTRLTVV.

This clonotype showed up many times. The chain carries TRBV7-8 and TRBJ2-2, with D possibly matching TRBD2 (6 bases). This CDR3 has 18 amino acids. V was pared by 4 bases and J by 4 bases, with 22 bases between. The germline CDR1 and CDR2 sequences are SGHVS and FQNEAQ. CDR3 DNA: TGTGCCAGCAGCTCCGCGGGAAGGGCCCGTTCGGGCACCGGGGAGCTGTTTTTT. It is translated as CASSSAGRARSGTGELFF.

The chain employs TRBV27 and TRBJ1-2, with D tentatively TRBD1 (6 bases). The CDR3 is made up of 16 amino acids. V lost 6 bases, J lost 0 bases, and 17 bases lay in between. The germline V gene has CDR1 MNHEY and CDR2 SMNVEV (reference sequence). Here the CDR3 DNA reads TGTGCCAGCAGGGCAAGAACAGGGATCACTAACTATGGCTACACCTTC. Residues: CASRARTGITNYGYTF.

This clonotype was observed many times. The chain couples TRBV20-1 to TRBJ1-3, with no clear D. There are 13 residues in the CDR3. V lost 3 bases and J lost 0, with 6 bases in between. Germline V CDR1 and CDR2: DFQATT, SNEGSKA (reference sequence). CDR3 in amino acids: CSASYSSGNTIYF. CDR3 nucleotide sequence: TGCAGTGCTAGTTACAGCTCTGGAAACACCATATATTTT.

This clonotype occurred many times. CDR3 amino acids: CASTPPRDRGAEAFF. The CDR3, as DNA: TGTGCCAGCACTCCTCCGCGGGACAGGGGGGCTGAAGCTTTCTTT. The chain employs TRBV6-1 and TRBJ1-1, with 11 nucleotides matching TRBD1. Germline V gene data show CDR1 as MNHNS and CDR2 as SASEGT. CDR3 length: 15 residues. V trimming: 7 bases; J trimming: 6 bases; junction bases outside the gene matches: 10.

The rearrangement joins TRBV28 to TRBJ1-1; tentatively, D is TRBD1 (6 bases). Germline V gene lookup returns CDR1 MDHEN and CDR2 SYDVKM. CDR3 length equals 13 residues. V dropped 6 bases and J dropped 6 bases, with 14 bases sitting between them. The CDR3 region is CASSLDPGAEAFF. The CDR3 bases are TGTGCCAGCAGCCTGGACCCAGGGGCTGAAGCTTTCTTT.

This clonotype was detected many times. The gene calls are TRBV2 and TRBJ1-1; no firm D call. CDR3 length: 15 residues. Germline V gene lookup returns CDR1 SNHLY and CDR2 FYNNEI. V lost 0 bases to trimming and J lost 0 bases, with 8 bases between them. In nucleotides, the CDR3 is TGTGCCAGCAGTGAAGCGAGGCGGGTGAACACTGAAGCTTTCTTT. As protein: CASSEARRVNTEAFF.

This clonotype was found many times. The genes are TRBV3-1 and TRBJ2-7, with unresolved D. The CDR3 consists of 14 residues. V lost 6 bases to trimming and J lost 1 base, with 13 bases between them. The germline V gene has CDR1 LGHDT and CDR2 YNNKEL (reference sequence). CDR3 sequence reads: CASSPDWASYEQYF. The DNA of the CDR3 is TGTGCCAGCAGTCCAGACTGGGCATCCTACGAGCAGTACTTC.

This clonotype was recorded a few times. This chain uses TRBV9 with TRBJ2-2, with 8 positions matching TRBD1. This CDR3 has 15 amino acids. The V segment lost 2 bases and the J segment 3 bases; nucleotides outside the gene matches: 3. The germline V gene has CDR1 SGDLS and CDR2 YYNGEE. The CDR3 sequence: CASSVRTGHTGELFF. CDR3 DNA sequence: TGTGCCAGCAGCGTCCGGACAGGGCACACCGGGGAGCTGTTTTTT.